The TCR beta chain described here comes from a study of shared clonotypes between healthy human individuals. Study as a whole: For every donor, three CD4 naive, three CD4 memory, two CD8 naive and one CD8 memory plates were used. Study-wide results and limits: Estimated richness was generally greater in naive than memory subsets.

The V gene's germline CDR1 is SGHNT and CDR2 YYREEE (reference sequence). Losses at the gene ends were 4 bases for V and 4 bases for J; bases not matched to a gene: 8. CDR3 length: 16 residues. Only in-frame clones appear in the TCRdb table, and some are missing; sequencing was by immunoSEQ multiplex PCR. The sample records more than 600,000 clones, around 92% being singletons. The naive CD8 population came from CD45RO-negative cells selected for CCR7, without terminally differentiated effector memory CD45RA+ cells. In the case of this clone: Its antigen is undetermined.

The sequence came from a man younger than 40 in good health. The chain employs TRBV5-4 and TRBJ2-2, with 9 bases matching TRBD1. Sequencing was performed on naive CD8+ T cells sorted from blood. CDR3 in amino acids: CASSTGTGSSTGELFF. Here the CDR3 DNA reads TGTGCCAGCAGCACCGGGACAGGGTCTAGCACCGGGGAGCTGTTTTTT.